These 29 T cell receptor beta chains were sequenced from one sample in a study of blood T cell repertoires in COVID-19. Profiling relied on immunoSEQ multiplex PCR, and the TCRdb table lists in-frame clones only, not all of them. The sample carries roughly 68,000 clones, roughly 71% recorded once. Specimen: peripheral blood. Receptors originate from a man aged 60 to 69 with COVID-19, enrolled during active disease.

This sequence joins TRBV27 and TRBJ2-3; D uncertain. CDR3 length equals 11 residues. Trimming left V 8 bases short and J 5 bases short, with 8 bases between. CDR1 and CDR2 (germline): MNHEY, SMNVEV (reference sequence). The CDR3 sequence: CASGYLDTQYF. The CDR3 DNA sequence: TGTGCCAGCGGTTATCTAGATACGCAGTATTTT.

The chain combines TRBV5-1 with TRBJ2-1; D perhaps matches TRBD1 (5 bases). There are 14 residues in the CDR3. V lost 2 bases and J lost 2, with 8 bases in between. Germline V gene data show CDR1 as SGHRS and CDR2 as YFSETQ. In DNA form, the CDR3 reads TGCGCCAGCAGCTTTGACAGAACCTACAATGAGCAGTTCTTC. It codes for CASSFDRTYNEQFF. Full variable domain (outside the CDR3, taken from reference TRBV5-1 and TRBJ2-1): KAGVTQTPRYLIKTRGQQVTLSCSPISGHRSVSWYQQTPGQGLQFLFEYFSETQRNKGNFPGRFSGRQFSNSRSEMNVSTLELGDSALYLCASSFDRTYNEQFFGPGTRLTVL.

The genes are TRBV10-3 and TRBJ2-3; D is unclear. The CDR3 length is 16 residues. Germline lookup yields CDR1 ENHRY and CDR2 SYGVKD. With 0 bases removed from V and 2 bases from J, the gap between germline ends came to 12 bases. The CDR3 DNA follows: TGTGCCATCAGTGAGTCCCGACTGACGATCACAGATACGCAGTATTTT. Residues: CAISESRLTITDTQYF.

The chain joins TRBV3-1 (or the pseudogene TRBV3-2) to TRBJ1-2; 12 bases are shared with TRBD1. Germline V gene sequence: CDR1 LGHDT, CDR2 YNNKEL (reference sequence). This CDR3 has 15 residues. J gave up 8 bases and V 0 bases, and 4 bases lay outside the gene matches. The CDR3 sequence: CASSQDWDRGRGYTF. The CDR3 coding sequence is TGTGCCAGCAGCCAAGATTGGGACAGGGGGCGAGGCTACACCTTC.

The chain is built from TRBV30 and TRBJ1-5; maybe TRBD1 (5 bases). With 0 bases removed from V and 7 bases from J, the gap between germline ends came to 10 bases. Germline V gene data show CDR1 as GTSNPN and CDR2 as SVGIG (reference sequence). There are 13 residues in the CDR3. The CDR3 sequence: CAWSVQEGQPQHF. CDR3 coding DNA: TGTGCCTGGAGTGTACAGGAGGGGCAGCCCCAGCATTTT.

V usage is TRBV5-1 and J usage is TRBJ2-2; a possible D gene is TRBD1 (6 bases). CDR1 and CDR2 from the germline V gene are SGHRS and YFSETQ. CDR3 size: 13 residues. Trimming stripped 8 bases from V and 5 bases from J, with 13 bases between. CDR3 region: CASKPQGTGELFF. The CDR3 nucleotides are TGCGCCAGTAAGCCCCAGGGGACCGGGGAGCTGTTTTTT.

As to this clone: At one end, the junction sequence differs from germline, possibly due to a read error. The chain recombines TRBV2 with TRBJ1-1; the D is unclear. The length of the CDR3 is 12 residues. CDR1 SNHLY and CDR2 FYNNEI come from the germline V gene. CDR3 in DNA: TGTGCCAGCACTGCCCTCAACAGTGAAGCTTTCTTT. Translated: CASTALNSEAFF.

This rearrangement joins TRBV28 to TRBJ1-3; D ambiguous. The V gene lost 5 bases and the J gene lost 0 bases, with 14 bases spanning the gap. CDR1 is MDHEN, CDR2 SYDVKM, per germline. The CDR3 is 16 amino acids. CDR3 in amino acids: CASSPPTVFSGNTIYF. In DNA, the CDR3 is TGTGCCAGCAGTCCCCCCACGGTCTTCTCTGGAAACACCATATATTTT.

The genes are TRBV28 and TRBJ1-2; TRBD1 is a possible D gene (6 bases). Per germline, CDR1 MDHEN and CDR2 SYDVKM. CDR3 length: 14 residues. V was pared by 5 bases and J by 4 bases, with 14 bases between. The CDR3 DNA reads TGTGCCAGCAGTCCGGGGGGCGCGGGCTATGGCTACACCTTC. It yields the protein CASSPGGAGYGYTF.

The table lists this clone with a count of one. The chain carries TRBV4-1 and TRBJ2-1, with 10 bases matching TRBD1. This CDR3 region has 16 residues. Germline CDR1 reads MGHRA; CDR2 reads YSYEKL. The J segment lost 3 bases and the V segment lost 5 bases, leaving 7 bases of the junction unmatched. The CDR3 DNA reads TGCGCCAGCAGCAAAAGTGGGACAGGGGTCTACAATGAGCAGTTCTTC. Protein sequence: CASSKSGTGVYNEQFF.

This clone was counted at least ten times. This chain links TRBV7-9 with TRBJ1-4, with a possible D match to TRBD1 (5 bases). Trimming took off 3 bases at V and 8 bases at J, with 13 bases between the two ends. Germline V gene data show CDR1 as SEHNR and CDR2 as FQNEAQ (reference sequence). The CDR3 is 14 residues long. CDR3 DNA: TGTGCCAGCAGCTTGGGACGGAGCGGGGAAAAACTGTTTTTT. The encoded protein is CASSLGRSGEKLFF.

CDR3 residues: CASSMETGASGQETQYF. CDR3 DNA sequence: TGCGCCAGCAGCATGGAGACAGGGGCTTCGGGCCAAGAGACCCAGTACTTC. This chain joins TRBV5-1 and TRBJ2-5; TRBD1 matches 8 bases. The CDR3 covers 17 residues. V shed 4 bases, J shed 1 base, and the junction held 12 bases outside the gene matches. Germline values: CDR1 SGHRS, CDR2 YFSETQ.

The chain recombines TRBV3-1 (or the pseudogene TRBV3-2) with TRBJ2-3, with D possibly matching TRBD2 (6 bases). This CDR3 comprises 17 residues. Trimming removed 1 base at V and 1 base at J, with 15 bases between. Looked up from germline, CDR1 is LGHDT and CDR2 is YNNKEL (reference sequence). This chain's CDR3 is CASSQVTGEVRTDTQYF. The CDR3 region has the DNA TGTGCCAGCAGCCAAGTAACGGGGGAGGTACGCACAGATACGCAGTATTTT.

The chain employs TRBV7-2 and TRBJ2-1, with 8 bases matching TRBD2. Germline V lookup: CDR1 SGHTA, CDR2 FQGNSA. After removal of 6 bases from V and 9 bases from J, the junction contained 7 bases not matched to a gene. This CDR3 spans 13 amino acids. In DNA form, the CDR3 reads TGTGCCAGCAGTTTTAGCGGGGAAGTTGAGCAGTTCTTC. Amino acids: CASSFSGEVEQFF.

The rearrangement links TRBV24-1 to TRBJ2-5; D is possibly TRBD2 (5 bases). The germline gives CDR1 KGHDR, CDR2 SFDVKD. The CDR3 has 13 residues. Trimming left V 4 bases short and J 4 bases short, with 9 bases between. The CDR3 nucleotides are TGTGCCACCAGTGAAGAGGGCCGAGAGACCCAGTACTTC. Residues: CATSEEGRETQYF.

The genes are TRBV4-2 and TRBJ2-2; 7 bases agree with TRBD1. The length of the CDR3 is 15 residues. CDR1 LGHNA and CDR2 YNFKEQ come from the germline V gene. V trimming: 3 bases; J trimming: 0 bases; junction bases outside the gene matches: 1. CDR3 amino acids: CASSQTGSNTGELFF. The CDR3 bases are TGTGCCAGCAGCCAGACAGGGTCGAACACCGGGGAGCTGTTTTTT.

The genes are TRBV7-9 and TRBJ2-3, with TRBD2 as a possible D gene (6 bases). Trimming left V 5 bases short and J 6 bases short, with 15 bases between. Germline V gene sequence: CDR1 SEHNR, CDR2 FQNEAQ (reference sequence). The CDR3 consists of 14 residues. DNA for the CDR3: TGTGCCAGCAGCGAGTGGGACTGGGCGGATACGCAGTATTTT. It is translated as CASSEWDWADTQYF.

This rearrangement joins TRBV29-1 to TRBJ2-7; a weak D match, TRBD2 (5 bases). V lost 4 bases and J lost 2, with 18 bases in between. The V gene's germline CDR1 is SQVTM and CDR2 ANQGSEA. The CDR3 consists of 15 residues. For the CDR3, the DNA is TGCAGCGTTGTCGGGGAAAGGCGGAAGGCCTACGAGCAGTACTTC. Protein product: CSVVGERRKAYEQYF.

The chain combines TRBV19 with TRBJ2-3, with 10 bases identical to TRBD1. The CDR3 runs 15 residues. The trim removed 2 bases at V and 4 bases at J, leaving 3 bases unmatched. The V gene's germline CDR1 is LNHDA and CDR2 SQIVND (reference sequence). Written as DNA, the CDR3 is TGTGCCAGTAGTATACCGGGACAGGGGTCAGATACGCAGTATTTT. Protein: CASSIPGQGSDTQYF.

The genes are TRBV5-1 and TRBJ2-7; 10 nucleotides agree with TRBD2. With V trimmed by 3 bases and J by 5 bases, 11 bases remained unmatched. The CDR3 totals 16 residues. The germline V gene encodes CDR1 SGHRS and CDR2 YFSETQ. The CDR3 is CASSSGNGLAGDEQYF. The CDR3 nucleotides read TGCGCCAGCAGCTCGGGCAATGGGCTAGCGGGAGACGAGCAGTACTTC.

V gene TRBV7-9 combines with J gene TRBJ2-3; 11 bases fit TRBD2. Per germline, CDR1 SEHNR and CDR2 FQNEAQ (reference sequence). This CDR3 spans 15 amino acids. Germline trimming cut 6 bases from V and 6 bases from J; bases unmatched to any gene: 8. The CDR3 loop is CASSFSGGARDTQYF. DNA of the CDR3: TGTGCCAGCAGTTTTAGCGGGGGGGCAAGGGATACGCAGTATTTT. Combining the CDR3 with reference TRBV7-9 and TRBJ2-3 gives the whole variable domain DTGVSQNPRHKITKRGQNVTFRCDPISEHNRLYWYRQTLGQGPEFLTYFQNEAQLEKSRLLSDRFSAERPKGSFSTLEIQRTEQGDSAMYLCASSFSGGARDTQYFGPGTRLTVL.

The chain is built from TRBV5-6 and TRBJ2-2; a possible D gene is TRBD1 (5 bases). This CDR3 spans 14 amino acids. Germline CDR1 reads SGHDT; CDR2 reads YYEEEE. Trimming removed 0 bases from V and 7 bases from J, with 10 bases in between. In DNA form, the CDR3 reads TGTGCCAGCAGCTTGGCCGTAGGGGACGGGGAGCTGTTTTTT. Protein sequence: CASSLAVGDGELFF.

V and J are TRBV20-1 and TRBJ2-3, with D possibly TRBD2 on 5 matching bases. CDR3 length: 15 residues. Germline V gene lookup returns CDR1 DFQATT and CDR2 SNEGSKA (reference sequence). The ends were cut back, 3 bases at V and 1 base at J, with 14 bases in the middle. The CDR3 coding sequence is TGCAGTGCTAGTGGAGGCGTAGGAGGCACAGATACGCAGTATTTT. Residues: CSASGGVGGTDTQYF.

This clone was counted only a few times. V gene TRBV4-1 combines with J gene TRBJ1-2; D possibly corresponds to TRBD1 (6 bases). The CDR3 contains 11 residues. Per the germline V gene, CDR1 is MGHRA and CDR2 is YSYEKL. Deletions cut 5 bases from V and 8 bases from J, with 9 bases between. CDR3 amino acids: CASSYREGYTF. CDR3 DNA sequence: TGCGCCAGCAGCTACAGGGAAGGCTACACCTTC.

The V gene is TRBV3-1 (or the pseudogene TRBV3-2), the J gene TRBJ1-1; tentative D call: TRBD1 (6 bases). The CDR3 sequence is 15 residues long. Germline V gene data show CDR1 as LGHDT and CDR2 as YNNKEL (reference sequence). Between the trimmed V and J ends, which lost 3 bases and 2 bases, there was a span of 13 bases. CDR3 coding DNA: TGTGCCAGCAGCCACGGACAGATGTCAAACACTGAAGCTTTCTTT. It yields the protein CASSHGQMSNTEAFF.

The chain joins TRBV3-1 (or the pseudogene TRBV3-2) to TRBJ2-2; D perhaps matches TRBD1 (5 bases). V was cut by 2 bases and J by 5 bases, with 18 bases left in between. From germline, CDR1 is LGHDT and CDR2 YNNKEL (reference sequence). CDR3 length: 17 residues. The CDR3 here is CASSQTPDSFRTGELFF. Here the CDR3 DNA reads TGTGCCAGCAGCCAAACCCCTGACAGCTTCAGAACCGGGGAGCTGTTTTTT.

CDR3 nucleotides: TGTGCCACCAGTGAAGGAGGCCGGGACAGGGGAGACAATGAGCAGTTCTTC. Translating it yields CATSEGGRDRGDNEQFF. The rearrangement links TRBV24-1 to TRBJ2-1, with 10 bases that match TRBD1. CDR1 and CDR2 (germline): KGHDR, SFDVKD. This CDR3 has 17 amino acids. Trimming removed 4 bases from V and 5 bases from J; junction bases left unmatched: 10.

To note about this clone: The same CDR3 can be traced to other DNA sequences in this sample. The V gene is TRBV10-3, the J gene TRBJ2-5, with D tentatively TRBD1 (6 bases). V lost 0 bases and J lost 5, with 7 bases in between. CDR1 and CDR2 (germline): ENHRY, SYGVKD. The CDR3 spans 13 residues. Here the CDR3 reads CAISESRGETQYF. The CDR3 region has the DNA TGTGCCATCAGTGAGTCGAGGGGGGAGACCCAGTACTTC.

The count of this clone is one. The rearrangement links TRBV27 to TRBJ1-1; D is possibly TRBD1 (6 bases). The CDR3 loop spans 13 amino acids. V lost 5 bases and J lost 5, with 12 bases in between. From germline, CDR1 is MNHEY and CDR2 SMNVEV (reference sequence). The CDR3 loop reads CASSKGGVTEAFF. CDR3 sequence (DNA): TGTGCCAGCAGTAAGGGGGGGGTTACTGAAGCTTTCTTT.